The 20 T cell receptor beta chains below were found in one sample sequenced in a study of blood T cell repertoires in COVID-19. Profiling relied on immunoSEQ multiplex PCR, and the TCRdb table lists in-frame clones only, not all of them. The data hold around 21,000 clones, with 89% observed a single time. The specimen sequenced was peripheral blood. The receptors were sampled from a human donor with active COVID-19. The donor label of this sample is uncertain.

This chain uses TRBV9 with TRBJ2-1; the match to TRBD2 covers 10 bases. V shed 0 bases, J shed 9 bases, and the junction held 9 bases outside the gene matches. CDR3 length: 16 residues. Germline CDR1 is SGDLS and CDR2 is YYNGEE. The CDR3 spells CASSVGDFSGRIEQFF. CDR3 coding DNA: TGTGCCAGCAGCGTAGGTGATTTTAGCGGGAGGATTGAGCAGTTCTTC. Full variable domain (remainder filled in from reference TRBV9 and TRBJ2-1): DSGVTQTPKHLITATGQRVTLRCSPRSGDLSVYWYQQSLDQGLQFLIQYYNGEERAKGNILERFSAQQFPDLHSELNLSSLELGDSALYFCASSVGDFSGRIEQFFGPGTRLTVL.

The rearrangement uses TRBV5-1 and TRBJ2-7; 10 bases are shared with TRBD2. The V and J ends lost 2 bases and 5 bases, in that order; junction bases with no gene match: 13. CDR1 is SGHRS and CDR2 is YFSETQ in the germline V gene. The CDR3 is 17 residues long. CDR3 sequence reads: CASSLEASGSPGNEQYF. DNA for the CDR3: TGCGCCAGCAGCTTAGAGGCTAGCGGGAGCCCCGGGAACGAGCAGTACTTC. Variable domain in full (rest from reference TRBV5-1 and TRBJ2-7): KAGVTQTPRYLIKTRGQQVTLSCSPISGHRSVSWYQQTPGQGLQFLFEYFSETQRNKGNFPGRFSGRQFSNSRSEMNVSTLELGDSALYLCASSLEASGSPGNEQYFGPGTRLTVT.

This chain uses TRBV10-3 with TRBJ1-1, with D uncertain. V lost 7 bases and J 2 bases, leaving 8 bases between the germline ends. From germline, CDR1 is ENHRY and CDR2 SYGVKD. The CDR3 is made up of 12 amino acids. CDR3 nucleotides: TGTGCCATCAATGACTTAAACACTGAAGCTTTCTTT. Amino acid sequence: CAINDLNTEAFF.

The V and J genes are TRBV29-1 and TRBJ2-7; 9 bases are a match to TRBD1. The CDR3 covers 12 residues. Germline loops: CDR1 SQVTM, CDR2 ANQGSEA. The V and J ends lost 7 bases and 6 bases, in that order; junction bases with no gene match: 7. The CDR3 region is CSGLTGGGEQYF. The CDR3 bases are TGCAGCGGTCTGACAGGGGGGGGCGAGCAGTACTTC.

This chain links TRBV15 with TRBJ2-7, with D hard to call. From germline, CDR1 is LNHNV and CDR2 YYDKDF (reference sequence). The CDR3 length is 14 residues. Between the trimmed V and J ends, which lost 0 bases and 2 bases, there was a span of 8 bases. Here the CDR3 DNA reads TGTGCCACCAGCAGAGATACGGTGACCTACGAGCAGTACTTC. Translated: CATSRDTVTYEQYF. The full variable domain, with the rest looked up from reference TRBV15 and TRBJ2-7, is DAMVIQNPRYQVTQFGKPVTLSCSQTLNHNVMYWYQQKSSQAPKLLFHYYDKDFNNEADTPDNFQSRRPNTSFCFLDIRSPGLGDTAMYLCATSRDTVTYEQYFGPGTRLTVT.

The V call is TRBV5-4, the J call TRBJ2-7; D possibly corresponds to TRBD2 (5 bases). Trimming pared 4 bases from V and 0 bases from J, leaving 14 bases between. CDR1 is SGHNT and CDR2 is YYREEE in the germline V gene (reference sequence). CDR3 length equals 15 residues. The CDR3 sequence is CASSLDLQSSYEQYF. DNA of the CDR3: TGTGCCAGCAGCCTGGACTTACAGAGCTCCTACGAGCAGTACTTC. Full variable domain (remainder filled in from reference TRBV5-4 and TRBJ2-7): ETGVTQSPTHLIKTRGQQVTLRCSSQSGHNTVSWYQQALGQGPQFIFQYYREEENGRGNFPPRFSGLQFPNYSSELNVNALELDDSALYLCASSLDLQSSYEQYFGPGTRLTVT.

The chain is built from TRBV6-2 or TRBV6-3 and TRBJ2-6, with TRBD2 matching over 7 bases. CDR3 size: 17 residues. V lost 6 bases to trimming and J lost 0 bases; unmatched junction nucleotides: 8. The germline V gene has CDR1 MNHEY and CDR2 SVGEGT. CDR3 amino acids: CASSLVGEGSGANVLTF. CDR3 nucleotides: TGTGCCAGCAGCCTAGTGGGGGAGGGCTCTGGGGCCAACGTCCTGACTTTC.

CDR3 nucleotides: TGTGCCAGCAGTTACTCGACTAGTGGTGGCTACACCTTC. The encoded protein is CASSYSTSGGYTF. V gene TRBV6-5 combines with J gene TRBJ1-2; D is unresolved. From germline, CDR1 is MNHEY and CDR2 SVGAGI. V was clipped by 0 bases and J by 7 bases, with 9 bases between them. The CDR3 is 13 residues long.

This clone was seen a single time. The J gene is TRBJ2-1, the V gene TRBV5-1; 10 bases fit TRBD2. J was trimmed by 8 bases and V by 4 bases; bases with no gene match: 21. Germline V gene sequence: CDR1 SGHRS, CDR2 YFSETQ. This CDR3 contains 19 residues. CDR3: CASSPVGLAATNRYDEQFF. The CDR3 coding sequence is TGCGCCAGCAGCCCGGTAGGACTAGCGGCTACAAACAGGTATGATGAGCAGTTCTTC. Drawing the rest from reference TRBV5-1 and TRBJ2-1, the complete variable domain is KAGVTQTPRYLIKTRGQQVTLSCSPISGHRSVSWYQQTPGQGLQFLFEYFSETQRNKGNFPGRFSGRQFSNSRSEMNVSTLELGDSALYLCASSPVGLAATNRYDEQFFGPGTRLTVL.

A single count supports this clone. The J gene is TRBJ2-1, the V gene TRBV28, with 9 bases that match TRBD2. V lost 5 bases, J lost 4 bases, and 6 bases stayed unmatched. The CDR3 totals 15 residues. Germline V lookup: CDR1 MDHEN, CDR2 SYDVKM. This CDR3 is CASSPRTSAYNEQFF. CDR3 in DNA: TGTGCCAGCAGTCCCCGGACTAGCGCTTACAATGAGCAGTTCTTC.

V gene TRBV6-5 combines with J gene TRBJ2-7; no clear D. The CDR3 loop spans 15 amino acids. The germline V gene encodes CDR1 MNHEY and CDR2 SVGAGI. The V and J ends lost 0 bases and 2 bases respectively, with 11 bases between them. Written as DNA, the CDR3 is TGTGCCAGCAGTTACTCGTCCGCGCGAACCTACGAGCAGTACTTC. Protein: CASSYSSARTYEQYF.

The J gene is TRBJ1-5, the V gene TRBV4-2; D unclear. The length of the CDR3 is 18 residues. Trimming removed 1 base from V and 1 base from J, with 17 bases in between. The germline gives CDR1 LGHNA, CDR2 YNFKEQ. In nucleotides, the CDR3 is TGTGCCAGCAGCCAAGCAACGATTCGGGGAGGGAGCAATCAGCCCCAGCATTTT. Translation: CASSQATIRGGSNQPQHF.

The chain has TRBV10-3 and TRBJ2-7; 8 nucleotides agree with TRBD1. Losses at the gene ends were 7 bases for V and 0 bases for J; bases not matched to a gene: 5. The CDR3 spans 14 residues. Germline values: CDR1 ENHRY, CDR2 SYGVKD. As DNA, the CDR3 is TGTGCCATCAAACCGGGACAGGACTCCTACGAGCAGTACTTC. Its protein is CAIKPGQDSYEQYF.

This sequence joins TRBV28 and TRBJ2-7; tentatively, D is TRBD2 (6 bases). Germline V lookup: CDR1 MDHEN, CDR2 SYDVKM. This CDR3 region has 12 residues. V gave up 3 bases and J gave up 7 bases, with 10 bases separating them. CDR3 sequence (DNA): TGTGCCAGCAGTTTGGAGGGGCGGGAGCAGTACTTC. It encodes CASSLEGREQYF.

The chain uses TRBV5-1 and TRBJ2-2; TRBD2 matches at 7 bases. The V gene's germline CDR1 is SGHRS and CDR2 YFSETQ. The CDR3 extends over 16 amino acids. After removal of 5 bases from V and 2 bases from J, the junction contained 9 bases not matched to a gene. This chain's CDR3 is CASREAGNINTGELFF. CDR3 DNA: TGCGCCAGCAGGGAAGCGGGGAACATCAACACCGGGGAGCTGTTTTTT.

The V call is TRBV3-1 (or the pseudogene TRBV3-2), the J call TRBJ2-7; 7 bases fit TRBD1. V dropped 4 bases and J dropped 5; count of bases not matched to a gene: 5. The CDR3 runs to 13 residues. The germline CDR1 and CDR2 sequences are LGHDT and YNNKEL (reference sequence). The CDR3 reads CASSPNTGDEQYF. In nucleotides, the CDR3 is TGTGCCAGCAGCCCAAACACAGGGGACGAGCAGTACTTC.

Worth noting for this clone: A junction end diverges from the germline sequence, so it may reflect a read error. The gene calls are TRBV23-1 and TRBJ2-2; 9 nucleotides agree with TRBD1. TRBV23-1 is known as an ORF, though its function is uncertain. The CDR3 is made up of 15 amino acids. The CDR3 DNA sequence: TGCGCCAGCCGCACACAGGGGGCGAATACCGGGGAGCTGTTTTTT. As protein: CASRTQGANTGELFF.

The chain carries TRBV12-5 and TRBJ1-5, with 8 nucleotides matching TRBD1. V lost 6 bases, J lost 5 bases, and 9 bases stayed unmatched. The CDR3 has 15 residues. CDR1 is LGHNT, CDR2 FRNRAP, per germline. DNA of the CDR3: TGTGCTAGTGGCCCGACAGGGGACATTTATCAGCCCCAGCATTTT. As protein: CASGPTGDIYQPQHF.

The J gene is TRBJ2-5, the V gene TRBV4-1; 8 bases align to TRBD1. The CDR3 contains 17 residues. V lost 4 bases, J lost 3 bases, and 13 bases stayed unmatched. Germline CDR1 is MGHRA and CDR2 is YSYEKL. CDR3 DNA: TGCGCCAGCAGCCGACGTGGCAGGGGGCGCGTAGAAGAGACCCAGTACTTC. Protein: CASSRRGRGRVEETQYF.

V usage is TRBV27 and J usage is TRBJ2-3, with 7 bases identical to TRBD2. V lost 1 base, J lost 2 bases, and 3 bases stayed unmatched. Germline assignment: CDR1 MNHEY and CDR2 SMNVEV (reference sequence). The CDR3 consists of 15 residues. CDR3 protein: CASSLYAGVTDTQYF. The CDR3 coding sequence is TGTGCCAGCAGTTTATATGCGGGGGTCACAGATACGCAGTATTTT.